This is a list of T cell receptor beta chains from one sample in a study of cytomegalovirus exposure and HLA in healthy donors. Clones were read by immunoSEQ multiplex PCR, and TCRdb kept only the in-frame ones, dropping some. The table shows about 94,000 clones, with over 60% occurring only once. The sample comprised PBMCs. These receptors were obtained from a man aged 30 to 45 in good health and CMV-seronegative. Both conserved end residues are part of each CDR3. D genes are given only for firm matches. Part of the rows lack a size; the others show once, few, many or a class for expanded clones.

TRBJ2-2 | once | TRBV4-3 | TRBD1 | TGCGCCAGCAGCCCCGGGACAGGGGGCGACGGCACCGGGGAGCTGTTTTTT | CASSPGTGGDGTGELFF
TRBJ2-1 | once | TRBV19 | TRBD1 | TGTGCCAGTAGTCCTAGACAGGGGCTGCAGTTCTTC | CASSPRQGLQFF
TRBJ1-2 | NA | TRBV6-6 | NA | TGTGCCAGCAGTCGACAGGAGTATGGCTACACCTTC | CASSRQEYGYTF
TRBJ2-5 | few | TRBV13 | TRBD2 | TGTGCCAGCAGCTTAAAGGGCGGGGGCCAAGAGACCCAGTACTTC | CASSLKGGGQETQYF
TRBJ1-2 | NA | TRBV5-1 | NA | TGCGCCAGCAGCTTGGACTCATTTGTGGACTATGGCTACACCTTC | CASSLDSFVDYGYTF
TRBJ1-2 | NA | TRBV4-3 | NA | TGCGCCAGCAGCCAACAATTGGAGGGACCTTATGGCTACACCTTC | CASSQQLEGPYGYTF
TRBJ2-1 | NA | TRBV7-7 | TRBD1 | TGTGCTAGCAGCTTATTAGGGACAGGGTTTGGCAATGAGCAGTTCTTC | CASSLLGTGFGNEQFF
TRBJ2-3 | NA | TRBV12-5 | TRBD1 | TGTGCTAGTGGTTTGGGTTCGAAAGGACAGGTGGACACAGATACGCAGTATTTT | CASGLGSKGQVDTDTQYF
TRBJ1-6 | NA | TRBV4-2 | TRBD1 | TGTGCCAGCAGCCAACAATTTGGGGACAGGGGATCGAACTTCTATTCACCCCTCCACTTT | CASSQQFGDRGSNFYSPLHF
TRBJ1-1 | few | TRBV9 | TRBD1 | TGTGCCAGCAGCACCCAGGACAGGGCGTATGAAGCTTTCTTT | CASSTQDRAYEAFF
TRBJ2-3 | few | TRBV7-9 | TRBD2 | TGTTCCAGCAGCCCTACCGGGACTAGCGGTAGCACAGATACGCAGTATTTT | CSSSPTGTSGSTDTQYF
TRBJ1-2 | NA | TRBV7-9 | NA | TGTGCCAGCAGCTTATCCCAGGGCCTAGCTAACTATGGCTACACCTTC | CASSLSQGLANYGYTF
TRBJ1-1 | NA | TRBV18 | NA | TGTGCCAGCTCCCGAGGGGAGGTGAATGAAGCTTTCTTT | CASSRGEVNEAFF
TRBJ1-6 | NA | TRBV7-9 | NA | TGTGCCAGCAGCTTATCATTCCCTAATAATTCACCCCTCCACTTT | CASSLSFPNNSPLHF
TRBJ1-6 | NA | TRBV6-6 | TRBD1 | TGTGCCAGCACCCCCAACCGGGACAGGCCACCCCTCCACTTT | CASTPNRDRPPLHF
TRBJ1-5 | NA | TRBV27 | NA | TGTGCCAGCAGTCCCGCGGGGTACAATCAGCCCCAGCATTTT | CASSPAGYNQPQHF
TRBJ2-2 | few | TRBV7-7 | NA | TGTGCTAGCAGCTTAATCAGGGATGGAAACACCGGGGAGCTGTTTTTT | CASSLIRDGNTGELFF
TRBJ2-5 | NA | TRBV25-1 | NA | TGTGCCAGCAGTGAAGCAGGTCTGGAGACCCAGTACTTC | CASSEAGLETQYF
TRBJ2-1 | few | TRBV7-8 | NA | TGTGCCAGCAGCTACCGGGGTGAGCAGTTCTTC | CASSYRGEQFF
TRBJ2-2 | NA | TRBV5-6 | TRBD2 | TGTGCCAGCAGCTTGGGGGGGAGGGCCGTTGGGGAGCTGTTTTTT | CASSLGGRAVGELFF
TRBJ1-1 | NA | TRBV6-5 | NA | TGTGCCAGCGGGGAGGTGGGGAACACTGAAGCTTTCTTT | CASGEVGNTEAFF
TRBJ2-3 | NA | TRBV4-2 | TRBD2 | TGTGCCAGCAGCCAAGTTTCAGCGGGGTGGGGAGATACGCAGTATTTT | CASSQVSAGWGDTQYF
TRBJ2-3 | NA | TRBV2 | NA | TGTGCCAGCACCCCGATCAGGGGGGCCCCCCCAGATACGCAGTATTTT | CASTPIRGAPPDTQYF
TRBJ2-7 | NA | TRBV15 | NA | TGTGCCACCAGCAGAACCGGGACTCTGACCTACGAGCAGTACTTC | CATSRTGTLTYEQYF